These T cell receptor beta chains were read from a single sample in a study of blood T cell repertoires in COVID-19. Assay: immunoSEQ multiplex PCR; the TCRdb copy retains only in-frame clones and omits some. The table has around 42,000 clones, 90% seen once. The material sequenced was peripheral blood. Every receptor here comes from a man aged 45 to 65 with active COVID-19. Both conserved end residues are part of each CDR3. D genes are given only for firm matches. Clone size is given for some rows only: seen once, a few or many times, or a class if the clone is expanded.

j_call d_call clone_size v_call cdr3_aa cdr3_nt
TRBJ2-7 - - TRBV7-2 CASSFLRRVGEQYF TGTGCCAGCAGCTTTCTTAGGCGGGTTGGGGAGCAGTACTTC
TRBJ2-7 TRBD1 - TRBV6-2/TRBV6-3 CASSSYSGQGGYEQYF TGTGCCAGCAGCTCGTACTCGGGACAGGGTGGCTACGAGCAGTACTTC
TRBJ1-2 - - TRBV2 CASSVGQYYGYTF TGTGCCAGCTCTGTGGGCCAATATTATGGCTACACCTTC
TRBJ1-6 - - TRBV20-1 CSASRTASSYNSPLHF TGCAGTGCTAGTCGGACAGCTAGCTCCTATAATTCACCCCTCCACTTT
TRBJ2-7 TRBD2 - TRBV7-2 CASSRWTSGIYEQYF TGTGCCAGCAGCCGGTGGACTAGCGGGATCTACGAGCAGTACTTC
TRBJ1-4 - - TRBV3-1/TRBV3-2 CASSQDFRRPGILTKRGEKLFF TGTGCCAGCAGCCAAGATTTCCGACGACCCGGGATCCTCACAAAACGGGGTGAAAAACTGTTTTTT
TRBJ1-4 TRBD1 - TRBV6-5 CASMSKGQGNEKLFF TGTGCCAGCATGAGCAAGGGACAGGGGAATGAAAAACTGTTTTTT
TRBJ2-7 - - TRBV6-1 CASSEGWGRYEQYF TGTGCCAGCAGTGAAGGCTGGGGGCGGTACGAGCAGTACTTC
TRBJ2-4 TRBD2 - TRBV4-3 CASSQALSGGVDIQYF TGCGCCAGCAGCCAGGCACTTAGCGGGGGGGTGGACATTCAGTACTTC
TRBJ1-1 TRBD1 - TRBV5-6 CASSPLQGFNTEAFF TGTGCCAGCAGTCCGTTACAGGGGTTTAACACTGAAGCTTTCTTT
TRBJ2-7 TRBD2 - TRBV6-5 CASSYSTGGGTYEQYF TGTGCCAGCAGTTACTCGACCGGCGGGGGAACCTACGAGCAGTACTTC
TRBJ1-3 TRBD1 - TRBV6-5 CASSYSPTGVGNTIYF TGTGCCAGCAGTTACTCCCCGACAGGGGTAGGAAACACCATATATTTT
TRBJ2-1 TRBD1 - TRBV5-1 CASSFERSRGRGEQFF TGCGCCAGCAGCTTCGAAAGAAGCAGGGGGCGGGGTGAGCAGTTCTTC
TRBJ1-3 - - TRBV4-3 CASSQDLVGSVRNTIYF TGCGCCAGCAGCCAAGATCTGGTCGGGAGCGTAAGGAACACCATATATTTT
TRBJ2-3 TRBD1 - TRBV3-1/TRBV3-2 CASSQAGQGRLDTQYF TGTGCCAGCAGCCAAGCGGGACAGGGAAGATTGGATACGCAGTATTTT
TRBJ2-3 TRBD2 once TRBV3-1/TRBV3-2 CASSLQRGGQTDTQYF TGTGCCAGCAGCCTACAGCGGGGGGGCCAGACAGATACGCAGTATTTT
TRBJ2-1 TRBD2 - TRBV11-1 CASSSLLRGDYNEQFF TGTGCCAGCAGCTCCCTATTGCGGGGGGACTACAATGAGCAGTTCTTC
TRBJ1-2 - few TRBV4-1 CASSHDTGYGYTF TGCGCCAGCAGCCACGACACAGGCTATGGCTACACCTTC
TRBJ1-3 - - TRBV2 CASSVQGGNTIYF TGTGCCAGCAGCGTACAGGGAGGGAACACCATATATTTT
TRBJ1-1 - - TRBV12-3/TRBV12-4 CASSFSGDAAAFF TGTGCCAGCAGTTTTTCTGGTGATGCGGCAGCTTTCTTT
TRBJ2-7 - - TRBV4-2 CASSQEGGQYF TGTGCCAGCAGCCAAGAAGGAGGGCAGTACTTC
TRBJ2-7 TRBD1 - TRBV5-6 CASSTGTGGSEQYF TGTGCCAGCAGCACCGGGACAGGGGGGTCCGAGCAGTACTTC
TRBJ2-5 TRBD1 - TRBV5-1 CASSFSTGTVGKETQYF TGCGCCAGCAGCTTTTCCACGGGGACAGTGGGAAAAGAGACCCAGTACTTC
TRBJ2-2 TRBD2 - TRBV5-4 CASSTSGGSNTGELFF TGTGCCAGCAGCACTAGCGGGGGCTCGAACACCGGGGAGCTGTTTTTT
TRBJ2-1 TRBD1 - TRBV9 CASSRTGNDEQFF TGTGCCAGCAGCCGGACAGGGAACGATGAGCAGTTCTTC
TRBJ2-7 - few TRBV7-6 CASSLADGGHYEQYF TGTGCCAGCAGCTTGGCTGACGGGGGGCACTACGAGCAGTACTTC
TRBJ2-5 - once TRBV7-7 CASSLSLRGQETQYF TGTGCTAGCAGCTTAAGTCTGCGGGGCCAAGAGACCCAGTACTTC
TRBJ2-7 TRBD1 - TRBV6-6 CATRQGPTYEQYF TGTGCCACCCGACAGGGACCGACCTACGAGCAGTACTTC
TRBJ2-1 - few TRBV4-2 CASSRGSGTRFNEQFF TGTGCCAGCAGCCGGGGATCCGGGACACGTTTTAATGAGCAGTTCTTC
TRBJ2-2 - - TRBV6-6 CAGTEGNTGELFF TGTGCCGGTACGGAGGGCAACACCGGGGAGCTGTTTTTT
TRBJ2-1 TRBD1 once TRBV7-2 CASSFGTGNNEQFF TGTGCCAGCAGCTTCGGGACAGGGAACAATGAGCAGTTCTTC
TRBJ2-2 - - TRBV7-9 CASMRGETSTGELFF TGTGCCAGCATGCGGGGAGAAACGTCCACCGGGGAGCTGTTTTTT
TRBJ1-5 TRBD1 once TRBV30 CAWSGNRGTVSNQPQHF TGTGCCTGGAGCGGAAACAGGGGAACGGTTAGCAATCAGCCCCAGCATTTT
TRBJ1-1 - once TRBV5-6 CASSLDIAGSNTEAFF TGTGCCAGCAGCTTGGATATCGCGGGCAGCAACACTGAAGCTTTCTTT
TRBJ2-1 - - TRBV11-2 CASSFRGYNEQFF TGTGCCAGCAGCTTTCGGGGTTACAATGAGCAGTTCTTC
TRBJ1-5 TRBD1 - TRBV7-9 CASSSQGLLQPQHF TGTGCCAGCAGCTCACAGGGGCTTCTCCAGCCCCAGCATTTT
TRBJ2-1 TRBD2 - TRBV6-1 CASSDFAGGNEQFF TGTGCCAGCAGTGATTTTGCGGGGGGTAATGAGCAGTTCTTC
TRBJ1-5 TRBD1 - TRBV19 CASKEQGNLLYSNQPQHF TGTGCCAGTAAGGAACAGGGGAACCTATTATATAGCAATCAGCCCCAGCATTTT
TRBJ2-5 - - TRBV7-2 CASSLEEGRETQYF TGTGCCAGCAGCTTAGAGGAGGGACGAGAGACCCAGTACTTC
TRBJ1-6 - - TRBV6-1 CASSEADAGSSYNSPLHF TGTGCCAGCAGTGAAGCCGACGCCGGGAGCTCCTATAATTCACCCCTCCACTTT
TRBJ2-7 TRBD2 - TRBV10-3 CATSGGGYEQYF TGTGCCACTAGCGGGGGAGGCTACGAGCAGTACTTC
TRBJ2-6 TRBD1 - TRBV19 CASRTGAAGANVLTF TGTGCCAGTAGGACAGGGGCTGCTGGGGCCAACGTCCTGACTTTC
TRBJ2-6 - - TRBV9 CASSVVGVGANVLTF TGTGCCAGCAGCGTAGTCGGGGTTGGGGCCAACGTCCTGACTTTC
TRBJ1-1 TRBD1 - TRBV5-5 CASKTGTVNTEAFF TGTGCCAGCAAAACAGGGACAGTAAACACTGAAGCTTTCTTT
TRBJ2-5 - - TRBV2 CASSESWRSETQYF TGTGCCAGCAGTGAAAGTTGGAGATCAGAGACCCAGTACTTC
TRBJ1-2 TRBD1 - TRBV5-6 CASSLGLRQGYGYTF TGTGCCAGCAGCTTGGGATTGCGACAGGGCTATGGCTACACCTTC
TRBJ1-2 TRBD1 - TRBV10-3 CAISPTGTGYGYTF TGTGCCATCAGCCCGACAGGGACGGGCTATGGCTACACCTTC
TRBJ2-2 - - TRBV2 CASSGVGELFF TGTGCCAGCAGTGGAGTCGGGGAGCTGTTTTTT
TRBJ1-1 - - TRBV19 CASNQGGGRAMNTEAFF TGTGCCAGTAACCAAGGGGGTGGCAGGGCAATGAACACTGAAGCTTTCTTT
TRBJ2-7 - - TRBV7-7 CASSLDSRGYEQYF TGTGCTAGCAGCTTAGACAGCCGTGGGTACGAGCAGTACTTC
TRBJ2-1 - - TRBV2 CASRETGTEGNEQFF TGTGCCAGCAGGGAGACAGGGACGGAGGGCAATGAGCAGTTCTTC
TRBJ2-1 TRBD2 - TRBV6-5 CASSLPAGGEQFF TGTGCCAGCAGTCTGCCGGCGGGGGGTGAGCAGTTCTTC
TRBJ2-2 - - TRBV7-3 CASSLRGRATGELFF TGTGCCAGCAGCTTAAGGGGCAGGGCCACCGGGGAGCTGTTTTTT
TRBJ1-2 TRBD1 - TRBV28 CASSLFGTGGIYGYTF TGTGCCAGCAGTTTATTCGGGACAGGGGGCATCTATGGCTACACCTTC
TRBJ1-2 TRBD1 - TRBV2 CASRSTGGGYGYTF TGTGCCAGCAGGTCGACAGGGGGTGGGTATGGCTACACCTTC
TRBJ2-5 - - TRBV6-5 CASSYSNGRAETQYF TGTGCCAGCAGTTACTCGAATGGGCGTGCAGAGACCCAGTACTTC
TRBJ1-1 - - TRBV7-2 CASSVVGGGGSEAFF TGTGCCAGCAGCGTGGTAGGGGGTGGTGGGAGTGAAGCTTTCTTT
TRBJ2-5 TRBD2 - TRBV6-6 CASSWTGGLIETQYF TGTGCCAGCAGTTGGACGGGGGGGCTCATAGAGACCCAGTACTTC
TRBJ2-7 TRBD2 - TRBV5-5 CASSLGLASYEQYF TGTGCCAGCAGCTTGGGACTAGCGTCGTACGAGCAGTACTTC